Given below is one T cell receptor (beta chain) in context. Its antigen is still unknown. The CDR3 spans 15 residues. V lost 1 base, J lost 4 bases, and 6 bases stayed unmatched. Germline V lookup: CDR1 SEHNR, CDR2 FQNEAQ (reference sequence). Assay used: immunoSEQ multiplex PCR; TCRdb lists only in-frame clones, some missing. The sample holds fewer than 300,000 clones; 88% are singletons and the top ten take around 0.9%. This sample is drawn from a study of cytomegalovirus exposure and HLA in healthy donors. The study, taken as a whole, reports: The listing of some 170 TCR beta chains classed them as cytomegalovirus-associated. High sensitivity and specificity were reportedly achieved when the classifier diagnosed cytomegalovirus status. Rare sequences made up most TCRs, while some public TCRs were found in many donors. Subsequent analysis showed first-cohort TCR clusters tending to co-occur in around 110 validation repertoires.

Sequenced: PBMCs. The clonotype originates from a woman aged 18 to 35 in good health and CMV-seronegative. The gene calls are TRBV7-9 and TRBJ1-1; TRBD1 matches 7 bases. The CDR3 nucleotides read TGTGCCAGCAGCTTAGATACAGGGGTTAGCACTGAAGCTTTCTTT. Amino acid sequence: CASSLDTGVSTEAFF.